Listed below are T cell receptor beta chains from one sample, sequenced in a study of blood T cell repertoires in COVID-19. The assay was immunoSEQ multiplex PCR, and TCRdb's table has in-frame clones only and misses some. This sample yields a few hundred thousand clones, of which 70% to 90% are seen a single time; 0.95% to 1.5% belongs to the top ten. Input material: peripheral blood. All receptors derive from a middle-aged man with acute or convalescent COVID-19. Both conserved end residues are part of each CDR3. The order of the fields is CDR3 DNA, CDR3 protein, CDR3 length, clone size, J gene, V gene, D gene. The D gene is left open where the match is weak. Some rows mark clone size as missing; the rest say once, few, many or name a class of expanded clone.

TGTGCCAGCAGCTCAAGGGCGGACAGCGCCGGGTATTTT | CASSSRADSAGYF | 13 | - | TRBJ2-3 | TRBV7-9 | -
TGCGCCAGCAGCCAAGTCCAGGGCCTCGGCGAAAAACTGTTTTTT | CASSQVQGLGEKLFF | 15 | - | TRBJ1-4 | TRBV4-1 | -
TGTGCCAGCGGGCAGCGGGGGGCAAGCACAGATACGCAGTATTTT | CASGQRGASTDTQYF | 15 | - | TRBJ2-3 | TRBV9 | TRBD2
TGTGCCAGCCGATCAGAAAGCTCCTATAATTCACCCCTCCACTTT | CASRSESSYNSPLHF | 15 | - | TRBJ1-6 | TRBV11-2 | -
TGTGCCAGCAGCCGAATGACTAGCGGGCCCTACGAGCAGTACTTC | CASSRMTSGPYEQYF | 15 | - | TRBJ2-7 | TRBV3-1/TRBV3-2 | TRBD2
TGTGCCATCGCTGGAACCACAGGGGAAGAGACCCAGTACTTC | CAIAGTTGEETQYF | 14 | - | TRBJ2-5 | TRBV10-3 | TRBD1
TGTGCCACCAGTGATCCCGGTGGAGATACGCAGTATTTT | CATSDPGGDTQYF | 13 | - | TRBJ2-3 | TRBV24-1 | -
TGTGCCAGCTCACCACCGTGGGAGATGAACACTGAAGCTTTCTTT | CASSPPWEMNTEAFF | 15 | - | TRBJ1-1 | TRBV18 | -
TGTGCCAGTAGTACCCGGCCCCAGCATTTT | CASSTRPQHF | 10 | - | TRBJ1-5 | TRBV19 | -
TGTGCCTGGACAGGGGGGTACAATGAAAAACTGTTTTTT | CAWTGGYNEKLFF | 13 | - | TRBJ1-4 | TRBV30 | TRBD1
TGCGCCAGCAGCCAAGTGAGACAGGGATTCTATGGCTACACCTTC | CASSQVRQGFYGYTF | 15 | - | TRBJ1-2 | TRBV4-1 | TRBD1
TGTGCCAGCAGGAAACCGGGACAGGGCTACGAGCAGTACTTC | CASRKPGQGYEQYF | 14 | - | TRBJ2-7 | TRBV28 | TRBD1
TGTGCCATCCCGAGGACAGGGGGGACCGGGGAGCTGTTTTTT | CAIPRTGGTGELFF | 14 | - | TRBJ2-2 | TRBV28 | TRBD1
TGTGCCAGTAGTCCCTTGGGGACAGGGCGGGAGACCCAGTACTTC | CASSPLGTGRETQYF | 15 | once | TRBJ2-5 | TRBV19 | TRBD1
TGCGCCAGCAGCTTGGCAGGGGGCGAAACCTACGAGCAGTACTTC | CASSLAGGETYEQYF | 15 | - | TRBJ2-7 | TRBV5-1 | TRBD1
TGTGCCAGCTCACCAGAGAGAAGGGGGACTGAAGCTTTCTTT | CASSPERRGTEAFF | 14 | few | TRBJ1-1 | TRBV18 | -
TGTGCCAGCAGCGCCGGGAGACAACACGGGGAGCTGTTTTTT | CASSAGRQHGELFF | 14 | - | TRBJ2-2 | TRBV11-3 | -
TGCGCCAGCAGCCCCCTCGACAGGGGGCCCTACGAGCAGTACTTC | CASSPLDRGPYEQYF | 15 | - | TRBJ2-7 | TRBV4-1 | TRBD1
TGTGCCAGCAGCCTCGACAGGGGGACTTACAATGAGCAGTTCTTC | CASSLDRGTYNEQFF | 15 | - | TRBJ2-1 | TRBV5-4 | TRBD1
TGTGCCAGCACCCCTCAGGGGGTTATCTATGGCTACACCTTC | CASTPQGVIYGYTF | 14 | once | TRBJ1-2 | TRBV7-9 | TRBD1
TGTGCCAGCAGCACCCAACAGGGCCTGAACACTGAAGCTTTCTTT | CASSTQQGLNTEAFF | 15 | - | TRBJ1-1 | TRBV5-6 | -
TGTGCCAGCAGACCTGGGACAGGAGTGAACACTGAAGCTTTCTTT | CASRPGTGVNTEAFF | 15 | once | TRBJ1-1 | TRBV5-4 | TRBD1
TGCGCCAGCAGTCAAGGAAGACTTAACTATGGCTACACCTTC | CASSQGRLNYGYTF | 14 | - | TRBJ1-2 | TRBV23-1 | -
TGTGCCAGTAGTCCATGGGGGGCCTACGAGCAGTACTTC | CASSPWGAYEQYF | 13 | - | TRBJ2-7 | TRBV19 | -
TGTGCCACCTGGGCTCTCGGCACTGAAGCTTTCTTT | CATWALGTEAFF | 12 | - | TRBJ1-1 | TRBV2 | -
TGTGCCAGCAGCTCCACGGGGGGCAATCAGCCCCAGCATTTT | CASSSTGGNQPQHF | 14 | - | TRBJ1-5 | TRBV9 | -
TGTGCCAGCCGGGACACCCGGGTGGGTGAGCAGTTCTTC | CASRDTRVGEQFF | 13 | - | TRBJ2-1 | TRBV6-5 | -
TGTGCCACCAGCAGAGATTTGGGACAGACTAACTATGGCTACACCTTC | CATSRDLGQTNYGYTF | 16 | - | TRBJ1-2 | TRBV15 | TRBD1
TGTGCCAGCAGCGTAGGGCCTAGCGGGAGGGTCCACAATGAGCAGTTCTTC | CASSVGPSGRVHNEQFF | 17 | - | TRBJ2-1 | TRBV9 | TRBD2
TGTGCCAGCAGTGGTCCCGGGACAGGGTTGCGCACAGATACGCAGTATTTT | CASSGPGTGLRTDTQYF | 17 | - | TRBJ2-3 | TRBV6-4 | TRBD1
TGTGCCAGCAGCGTAGGGGGACAGGGCTCCTACGAGCAGTACTTC | CASSVGGQGSYEQYF | 15 | - | TRBJ2-7 | TRBV9 | TRBD1
TGCGCCAGCAGCTTGGCCGCAGGGGCGGGCTACAATGAGCAGTTCTTC | CASSLAAGAGYNEQFF | 16 | - | TRBJ2-1 | TRBV5-1 | -
TGCGCCAGCAGGTCCCGGAAGCGGTATTCCTACGAGCAGTACTTC | CASRSRKRYSYEQYF | 15 | - | TRBJ2-7 | TRBV5-1 | -
TGCGCCAGCAGCCCAACGGGACTAGCGGGCCAAGAGACCCAGTACTTC | CASSPTGLAGQETQYF | 16 | - | TRBJ2-5 | TRBV4-3 | TRBD2
TGTGCCAGCAGCCCGTCGGGGAGCTTTTACGGGTTCTTC | CASSPSGSFYGFF | 13 | - | TRBJ2-1 | TRBV7-8 | -
TGTGCCAGCAGCTTAGACTCTAACGATAACTATGGCTACACCTTC | CASSLDSNDNYGYTF | 15 | - | TRBJ1-2 | TRBV7-2 | -
TGTGCCAGCAAAAAAGGGGGTAGCGGGAGACTTTTATCCAATGAGCAGTTCTTC | CASKKGGSGRLLSNEQFF | 18 | - | TRBJ2-1 | TRBV19 | TRBD2
TGTGCCAGCAGCGCTCAGGAGGTGGCTCAGCCCCAGCATTTT | CASSAQEVAQPQHF | 14 | - | TRBJ1-5 | TRBV2 | -
TGTGCCAGCAGCTTGGGAGACAGGGCTAATGAGCAGTTCTTC | CASSLGDRANEQFF | 14 | - | TRBJ2-1 | TRBV5-4 | TRBD1
TGTGCCACCAGCAGAGCATCTGGCTACACCTTC | CATSRASGYTF | 11 | once | TRBJ1-2 | TRBV15 | -
TGCGCCAGCAGCCCAAGACAGGCCCAAGAGACCCAGTACTTC | CASSPRQAQETQYF | 14 | - | TRBJ2-5 | TRBV4-1 | -
TGCAGCGTCAGGACAGGACAGAACACCGGGGAGCTGTTTTTT | CSVRTGQNTGELFF | 14 | - | TRBJ2-2 | TRBV29-1 | TRBD1
TGTGCCAGCAGTAGACAGGGCTCCTATGGCTACACCTTC | CASSRQGSYGYTF | 13 | - | TRBJ1-2 | TRBV2 | TRBD1
TGTGCCAGCAGCCTCCGCGGATCCGGGACAAGGGGAATGTTTGGCTACACCTTC | CASSLRGSGTRGMFGYTF | 18 | - | TRBJ1-2 | TRBV14 | -
TGTGCCAGCAGTCCGACTAGCGGGAGCACAGATACGCAGTATTTT | CASSPTSGSTDTQYF | 15 | - | TRBJ2-3 | TRBV28 | TRBD2
TGTGCCAGCAGTGTGGGGGACAGGGGAATTCATCAGCCCCAGCATTTT | CASSVGDRGIHQPQHF | 16 | - | TRBJ1-5 | TRBV6-1 | TRBD1
TGTGCCACCAGTGATTTCGGCGGGGGGTCCTACAATGAGCAGTTCTTC | CATSDFGGGSYNEQFF | 16 | - | TRBJ2-1 | TRBV24-1 | TRBD2
TGCGCCAGCAGCCAAGGGGGACAGGGTGGATTGGAGACCCAGTACTTC | CASSQGGQGGLETQYF | 16 | - | TRBJ2-5 | TRBV4-1 | TRBD1
TGTGCCAGCAGTGACCAGGGGCGTCCCTACGAGCAGTACTTC | CASSDQGRPYEQYF | 14 | - | TRBJ2-7 | TRBV2 | -
TGTGCCAGCAGTTGGCAGGGTGATCAGCCCCAGCATTTT | CASSWQGDQPQHF | 13 | - | TRBJ1-5 | TRBV6-2/TRBV6-3 | -
TGTGCCAGCAGTGGACAGGGAGGCCAAGAGACCCAGTACTTC | CASSGQGGQETQYF | 14 | - | TRBJ2-5 | TRBV2 | -
TGTGCCAGCAGCCGCGCTGGACAGGGTTTAGGCACTGAAGCTTTCTTT | CASSRAGQGLGTEAFF | 16 | - | TRBJ1-1 | TRBV3-1/TRBV3-2 | TRBD1
TGTGCCAGCAGCAAAGGGGACAGGGTAAATGAAAAACTGTTTTTT | CASSKGDRVNEKLFF | 15 | - | TRBJ1-4 | TRBV21-1 | -
TGTGCCCCTAGGGACTGCTCCTACGAGCAGTACTTC | CAPRDCSYEQYF | 12 | - | TRBJ2-7 | TRBV3-1/TRBV3-2 | -
TGTGCCAGCAGCTTCTGGACAGGGTACACTGAAGCTTTCTTT | CASSFWTGYTEAFF | 14 | - | TRBJ1-1 | TRBV5-6 | TRBD1